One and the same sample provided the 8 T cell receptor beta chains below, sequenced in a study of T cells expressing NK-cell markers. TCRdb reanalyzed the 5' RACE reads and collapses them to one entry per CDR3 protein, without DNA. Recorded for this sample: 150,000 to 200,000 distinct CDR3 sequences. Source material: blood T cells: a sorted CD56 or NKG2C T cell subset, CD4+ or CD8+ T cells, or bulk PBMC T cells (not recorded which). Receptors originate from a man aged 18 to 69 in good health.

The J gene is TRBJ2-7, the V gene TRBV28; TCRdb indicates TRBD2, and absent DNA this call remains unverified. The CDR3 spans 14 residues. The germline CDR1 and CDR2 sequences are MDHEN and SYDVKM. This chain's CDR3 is CASSYRDVAGEQYF.

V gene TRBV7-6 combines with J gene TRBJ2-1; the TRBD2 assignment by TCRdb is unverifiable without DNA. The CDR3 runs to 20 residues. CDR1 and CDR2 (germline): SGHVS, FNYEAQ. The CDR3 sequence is CASSLAFGSERGSSYNEQFF.

The chain's CDR3 is CASSEWKGMNTEAFF. The rearrangement joins TRBV7-9 to TRBJ1-1. This CDR3 is 15 amino acids long. Per germline, CDR1 SEHNR and CDR2 FQNEAQ (reference sequence).

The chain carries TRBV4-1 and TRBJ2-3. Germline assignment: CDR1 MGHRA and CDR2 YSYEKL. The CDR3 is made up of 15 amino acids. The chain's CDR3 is CASSPTSTSEDTQYF.

The CDR3 sequence: CASSYSLQGLPGEQYF. The chain recombines TRBV6-5 with TRBJ2-7; absent DNA, TCRdb's TRBD2 call cannot be checked. Per the germline V gene, CDR1 is MNHEY and CDR2 is SVGAGI. This CDR3 contains 16 residues.

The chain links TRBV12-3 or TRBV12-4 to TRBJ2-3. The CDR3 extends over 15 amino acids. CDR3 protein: CASSTHRESTDTQYF.

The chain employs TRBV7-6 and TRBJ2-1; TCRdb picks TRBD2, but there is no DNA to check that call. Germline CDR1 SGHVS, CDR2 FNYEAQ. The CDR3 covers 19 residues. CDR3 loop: CASSLGAAYPFRFWGEQFF. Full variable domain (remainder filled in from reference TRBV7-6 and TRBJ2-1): GAGVSQSPRYKVTKRGQDVALRCDPISGHVSLYWYRQALGQGPEFLTYFNYEAQQDKSGLPNDRFSAERPEGSISTLTIQRTEQRDSAMYRCASSLGAAYPFRFWGEQFFGPGTRLTVL.

CDR3 loop: CASSQVARVSETQYF. V gene TRBV3-1 combines with J gene TRBJ2-5; the D call from TCRdb, TRBD1, cannot be confirmed without DNA. The CDR3 totals 15 residues. Germline lookup yields CDR1 LGHDT and CDR2 YNNKEL (reference sequence).